Below, one TCR beta chain is given with its context. The antigen remains unidentified. The CDR3 has 13 residues. V was clipped by 2 bases and J by 7 bases, with 11 bases between them. Germline V gene sequence: CDR1 MNHEY, CDR2 SMNVEV (reference sequence). Use of 60 Vbeta and 13 Jbeta primers characterized the PCR. The data were produced by immunoSEQ multiplex PCR, yet TCRdb's version contains in-frame clones alone and is incomplete. The sample shows around 100,000 clones, roughly 74% of them seen only once. The data derive from a study of cytomegalovirus exposure and HLA in healthy donors. About the study: HLA-typed donors contributed 65 million to 95 million unique TCRs, which were held in an early data release.

Overall study findings and caveats: It was only CMV serostatus that was available as immune exposure information. The study listed under 200 cytomegalovirus-associated TCR beta chains. Highest at DRB1 and lowest at HLA-C, TCR association rates differed among HLA loci in a later analysis.

The chain uses TRBV27 and TRBJ1-2; no definite D call. Material: PBMCs. This sequence originates from a woman between 18 and 30 years old in good health and CMV-seropositive. In DNA form, the CDR3 reads TGTGCCAGCAGTTTAAACGGAGACCGTGGCTACACCTTC. Its translation is CASSLNGDRGYTF.